One and the same sample provided the 9 T cell receptor beta chains below, sequenced in a study of cytomegalovirus exposure and HLA in healthy donors. TCRdb keeps only in-frame clones here, not all; method: immunoSEQ multiplex PCR. The data hold some 50,000 clones, with approximately 95% observed a single time. The sample taken for sequencing was PBMCs. The receptors originated from a young woman in good health and CMV-seropositive.

The gene calls are TRBV9 and TRBJ2-2; 12 bases align to TRBD1. Germline V gene lookup returns CDR1 SGDLS and CDR2 YYNGEE. The CDR3 is 18 amino acids. The J segment lost 3 bases and the V segment lost 5 bases, leaving 11 bases of the junction unmatched. CDR3 coding DNA: TGTGCCAGCAGGAGCGTAGCGGGACAGGGGGCGCACACCGGGGAGCTGTTTTTT. This translates into CASRSVAGQGAHTGELFF. Full variable domain (outside the CDR3, taken from reference TRBV9 and TRBJ2-2): DSGVTQTPKHLITATGQRVTLRCSPRSGDLSVYWYQQSLDQGLQFLIQYYNGEERAKGNILERFSAQQFPDLHSELNLSSLELGDSALYFCASRSVAGQGAHTGELFFGEGSRLTVL.

This rearrangement joins TRBV28 to TRBJ1-2; 10 bases align to TRBD1. Germline V gene lookup returns CDR1 MDHEN and CDR2 SYDVKM. The CDR3 has 15 amino acids. J was trimmed by 7 bases and V by 6 bases; bases with no gene match: 11. DNA for the CDR3: TGTGCCAGCAGGGGCAGGGACAGGGGATTAGCTGGCTACACCTTC. This encodes CASRGRDRGLAGYTF.

This chain connects TRBV14 to TRBJ2-2; 9 bases are shared with TRBD2. The CDR3 runs to 18 residues. Germline V gives CDR1 SGHDN, CDR2 FVKESK. The ends lost 1 base at V and 4 bases at J; junction bases unmatched: 10. The CDR3 nucleotides read TGTGCCAGCAGCCAAGGGCTAGCGGGAATGGGTCGCACCGGGGAGCTGTTTTTT. It is translated as CASSQGLAGMGRTGELFF.

The chain carries TRBV6-5 and TRBJ2-1; D is unresolved. The V end was cut by 7 bases, the J end by 5 bases, with 12 bases between. The CDR3 contains 13 residues. Per germline, CDR1 MNHEY and CDR2 SVGAGI. CDR3 sequence: CASTRSSNNEQFF. The CDR3 region has the DNA TGTGCCAGCACGAGGTCTTCCAACAATGAGCAGTTCTTC.

CDR3 DNA: TGTGCCAGTAGTACCACCGGGGTCCGTTATAACACCGGGGAGCTGTTTTTT. This encodes CASSTTGVRYNTGELFF. The chain carries TRBV19 and TRBJ2-2, with D possibly being TRBD2 (5 bases). CDR3 length equals 17 residues. CDR1 and CDR2 from the germline V gene are LNHDA and SQIVND (reference sequence). With 4 bases removed from V and 2 bases from J, the gap between germline ends came to 17 bases.

This sequence joins TRBV6-1 and TRBJ1-5; 7 positions agree with TRBD1. This CDR3 spans 14 amino acids. Germline CDR1 reads MNHNS; CDR2 reads SASEGT. V shed 8 bases and J 2 bases; nucleotides not matched to a gene: 6. CDR3 sequence reads: CASASGTGNQPQHF. The CDR3 nucleotides are TGTGCCAGCGCTTCCGGGACAGGCAATCAGCCCCAGCATTTT.

V usage is TRBV6-1 and J usage is TRBJ2-7; 7 positions agree with TRBD1. The V gene's germline CDR1 is MNHNS and CDR2 SASEGT. V shed 4 bases and J 1 base; nucleotides not matched to a gene: 4. This CDR3 region has 14 residues. The CDR3 bases are TGTGCCAGCAGTGCGGGACAGCTTTCCTACGAGCAGTACTTC. It encodes CASSAGQLSYEQYF.

The chain recombines TRBV28 with TRBJ2-7; D is unresolved. Germline V gives CDR1 MDHEN, CDR2 SYDVKM. The CDR3 loop spans 11 amino acids. Trimming took off 6 bases at V and 7 bases at J, with 10 bases between the two ends. The DNA of the CDR3 is TGTGCCAGCAGCTACGTCTGGGAGCAGTACTTC. Amino acids: CASSYVWEQYF.

The chain joins TRBV7-9 to TRBJ2-3, with TRBD2 matching 9 bases. Germline CDR1 SEHNR, CDR2 FQNEAQ (reference sequence). The CDR3 spans 17 residues. V trimming: 1 base; J trimming: 3 bases; junction bases outside the gene matches: 8. Here the CDR3 DNA reads TGTGCCAGCAGCTTAGGGGTAGCGGGAGTTGGGACAGATACGCAGTATTTT. Translated: CASSLGVAGVGTDTQYF.